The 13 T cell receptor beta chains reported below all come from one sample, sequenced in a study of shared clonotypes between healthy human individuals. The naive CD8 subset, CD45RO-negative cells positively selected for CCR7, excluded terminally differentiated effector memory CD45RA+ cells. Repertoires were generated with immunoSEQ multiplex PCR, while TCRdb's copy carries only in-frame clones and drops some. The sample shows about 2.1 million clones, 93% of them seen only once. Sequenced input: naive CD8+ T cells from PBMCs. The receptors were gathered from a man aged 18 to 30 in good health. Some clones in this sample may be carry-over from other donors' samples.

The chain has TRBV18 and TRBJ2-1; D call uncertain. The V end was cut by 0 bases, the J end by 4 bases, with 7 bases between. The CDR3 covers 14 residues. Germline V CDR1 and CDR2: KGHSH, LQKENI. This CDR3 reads CASSPPSLYNEQFF. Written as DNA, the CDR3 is TGTGCCAGCTCACCACCGAGTCTTTACAATGAGCAGTTCTTC.

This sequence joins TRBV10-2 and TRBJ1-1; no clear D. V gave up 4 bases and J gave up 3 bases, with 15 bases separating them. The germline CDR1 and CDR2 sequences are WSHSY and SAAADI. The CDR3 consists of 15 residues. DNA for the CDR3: TGCGCCAGCAGTGGCCCGGGAAGGAACGACACTGAAGCTTTCTTT. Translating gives CASSGPGRNDTEAFF.

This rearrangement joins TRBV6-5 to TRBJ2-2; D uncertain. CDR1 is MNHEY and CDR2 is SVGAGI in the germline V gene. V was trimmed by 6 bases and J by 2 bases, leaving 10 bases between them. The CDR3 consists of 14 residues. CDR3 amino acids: CASRLDGNTGELFF. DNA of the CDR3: TGTGCCAGCAGACTGGACGGTAACACCGGGGAGCTGTTTTTT.

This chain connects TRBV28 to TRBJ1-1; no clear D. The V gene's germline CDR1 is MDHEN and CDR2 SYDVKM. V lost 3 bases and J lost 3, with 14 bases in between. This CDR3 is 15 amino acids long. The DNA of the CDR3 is TGTGCCAGCAGTTTGGAGTCTCCGAGGGACACTGAAGCTTTCTTT. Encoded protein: CASSLESPRDTEAFF.

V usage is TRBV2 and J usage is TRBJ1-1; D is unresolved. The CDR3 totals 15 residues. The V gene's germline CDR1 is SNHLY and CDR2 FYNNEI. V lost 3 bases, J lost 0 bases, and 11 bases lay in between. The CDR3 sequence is CASSEVGELNTEAFF. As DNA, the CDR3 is TGTGCCAGCAGTGAGGTCGGAGAGCTGAACACTGAAGCTTTCTTT.

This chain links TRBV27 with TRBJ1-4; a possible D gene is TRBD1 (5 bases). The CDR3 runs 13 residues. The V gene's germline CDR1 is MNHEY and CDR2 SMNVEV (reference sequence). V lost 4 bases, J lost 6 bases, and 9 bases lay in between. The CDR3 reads CASSWGLHEKLFF. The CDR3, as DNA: TGTGCCAGCAGTTGGGGACTCCATGAAAAACTGTTTTTT.

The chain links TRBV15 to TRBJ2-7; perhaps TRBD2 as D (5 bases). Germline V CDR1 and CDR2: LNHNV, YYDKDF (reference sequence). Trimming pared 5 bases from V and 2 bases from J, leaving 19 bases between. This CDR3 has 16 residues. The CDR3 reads CATSGKTWVEAYEQYF. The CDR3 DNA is TGTGCCACCAGCGGAAAAACATGGGTGGAGGCCTACGAGCAGTACTTC.

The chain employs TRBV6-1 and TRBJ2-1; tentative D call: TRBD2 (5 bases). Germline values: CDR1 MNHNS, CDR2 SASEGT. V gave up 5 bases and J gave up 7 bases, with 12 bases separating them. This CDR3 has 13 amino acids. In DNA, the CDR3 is TGTGCCAGCAGTCACACTAGAGGGAATGAGCAGTTCTTC. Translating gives CASSHTRGNEQFF.

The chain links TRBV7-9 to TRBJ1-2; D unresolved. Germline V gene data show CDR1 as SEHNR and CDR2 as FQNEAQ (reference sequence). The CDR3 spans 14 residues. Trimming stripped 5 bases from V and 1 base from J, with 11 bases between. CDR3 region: CASSARVHNYGYTF. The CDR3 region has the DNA TGTGCCAGCAGCGCAAGAGTTCATAACTATGGCTACACCTTC.

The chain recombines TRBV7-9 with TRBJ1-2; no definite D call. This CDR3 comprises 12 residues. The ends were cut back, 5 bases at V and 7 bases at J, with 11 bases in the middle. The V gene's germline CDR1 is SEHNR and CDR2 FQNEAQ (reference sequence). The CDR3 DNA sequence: TGTGCCAGCAGCCCTGCGGGGATTGGCTACACCTTC. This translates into CASSPAGIGYTF. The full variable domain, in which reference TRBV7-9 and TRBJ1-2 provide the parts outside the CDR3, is DTGVSQNPRHKITKRGQNVTFRCDPISEHNRLYWYRQTLGQGPEFLTYFQNEAQLEKSRLLSDRFSAERPKGSFSTLEIQRTEQGDSAMYLCASSPAGIGYTFGSGTRLTVV.

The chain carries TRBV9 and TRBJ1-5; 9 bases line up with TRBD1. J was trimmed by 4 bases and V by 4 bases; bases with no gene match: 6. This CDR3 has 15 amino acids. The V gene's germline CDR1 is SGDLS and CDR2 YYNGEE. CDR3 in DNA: TGTGCCAGCAGCAAAGGGACAGGGTCAAATCAGCCCCAGCATTTT. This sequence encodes CASSKGTGSNQPQHF.

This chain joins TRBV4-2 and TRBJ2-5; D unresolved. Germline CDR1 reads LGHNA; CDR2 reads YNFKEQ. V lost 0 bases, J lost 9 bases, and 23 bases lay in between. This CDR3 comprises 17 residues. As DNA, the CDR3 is TGTGCCAGCAGCCAAGAGATAGTAGTGACCACTGTTTCATCCCAGTACTTC. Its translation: CASSQEIVVTTVSSQYF.

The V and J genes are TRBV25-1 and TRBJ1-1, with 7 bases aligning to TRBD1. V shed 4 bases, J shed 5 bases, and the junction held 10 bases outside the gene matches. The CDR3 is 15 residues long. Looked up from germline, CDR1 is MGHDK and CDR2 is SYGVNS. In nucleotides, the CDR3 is TGTGCCAGCAGTGCCAAGGGGGCTTGGGAGACTGAAGCTTTCTTT. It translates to CASSAKGAWETEAFF.